One sample yielded the 6 T cell receptor beta chains listed below, sequenced in a study of T cells in Graves' hyperthyroidism and ophthalmopathy. The CDR3 regions of TCR beta were amplified from RNA transcripts. Researchers ran a first-round RT-PCR on the TCR CDR3 using the HTBI primer set. MiXCR, run by TCRdb on the multiplex PCR reads, gives a single entry per CDR3 protein. The sample includes roughly 290,000 distinct CDR3 sequences, about a sixth seen only once; the top ten take over 45%. Sequenced: blood. Every receptor here comes from a woman aged 55-70 years with Graves' ophthalmopathy.

The J gene is TRBJ2-2, the V gene TRBV6-2 or TRBV6-3, with 7 bases lining up with TRBD1. From germline, CDR1 is MNHEY and CDR2 SVGEGT. J gave up 4 bases and V 5 bases, and 7 bases lay outside the gene matches. The CDR3 has 15 residues. CDR3 in DNA: TGTGCCAGCAGTAGAACGGGACAGATCACCGGGGAGCTGTTTTTT. It translates to CASSRTGQITGELFF.

Many counts were recorded for this clonotype. The chain links TRBV12-3 or TRBV12-4 to TRBJ1-1; TRBD1 might be the D (6 bases). V dropped 6 bases and J dropped 4 bases, with 18 bases sitting between them. The CDR3 consists of 15 residues. The CDR3 protein is CASSPAGTSSTEAFF. The CDR3 coding sequence is TGTGCCAGCAGCCCCGCCGGGACATCTAGCACTGAAGCTTTCTTT.

The rearrangement joins TRBV25-1 to TRBJ1-1, with D unclear. This CDR3 is built from 13 residues. Between the trimmed V and J ends, which lost 1 base and 4 bases, there was a span of 7 bases. CDR1 is MGHDK and CDR2 is SYGVNS in the germline V gene. DNA for the CDR3: TGTGCCAGCAGTGAATTAGGGTCCACTGAAGCTTTCTTT. This gives the protein CASSELGSTEAFF.

The rearrangement uses TRBV11-2 and TRBJ1-5; 10 bases fit TRBD1. The CDR3 length is 15 residues. The V gene's germline CDR1 is SGHAT and CDR2 FQNNGV. V lost 6 bases to trimming and J lost 7 bases; unmatched junction nucleotides: 9. The CDR3 protein is CASSGPGQGNQPQHF. The CDR3 DNA follows: TGTGCCAGCAGTGGGCCGGGACAGGGGAACCAGCCCCAGCATTTT.

This clonotype has a count of ten or more. The CDR3 nucleotides read TGTGCCAGCAGTTACGGCGGGGTGCGACAGCCCCAGCATTTT. Protein sequence: CASSYGGVRQPQHF. V gene TRBV6-2 or TRBV6-3 combines with J gene TRBJ1-5; D not certain. CDR3 size: 14 residues. Germline assignment: CDR1 MNHEY and CDR2 SVGEGT. Trimming removed 2 bases from V and 7 bases from J, with 12 bases in between.

At least ten counts were recorded for this clonotype. V usage is TRBV28 and J usage is TRBJ1-1; D unclear. CDR3 length: 14 residues. Trimming left V 4 bases short and J 6 bases short, with 15 bases between. Per germline, CDR1 MDHEN and CDR2 SYDVKM. In DNA form, the CDR3 reads TGTGCCAGCAGTTCCAGGAAGAGCGACTCTGAAGCTTTCTTT. This encodes CASSSRKSDSEAFF.